A selection of T cell receptor beta chains follows, all from one sample in a study of shared clonotypes between healthy human individuals. TCRdb keeps only in-frame clones here, not all; method: immunoSEQ multiplex PCR. The sample has roughly 1,600,000 clones; 97% to 99% are singletons. The sequencing input was naive CD4+ T cells sorted from blood. Receptors were obtained from a man aged 30 to 45 in good health. The CDR3 runs from the conserved cysteine through the conserved F or W. A D gene is named only where the DNA matches it firmly. Clone sizes are given selectively: once, few, many, or a class where the clone is expanded.

.	TRBV4-2	.	TRBJ2-7	CASSQEVPTGAMKYEQYF	TGTGCCAGCAGCCAAGAGGTCCCTACGGGAGCCATGAAATACGAGCAGTACTTC
TRBD1	TRBV13	.	TRBJ2-3	CASSQRTGPDTQYF	TGTGCCAGCAGCCAGAGGACAGGGCCAGATACGCAGTATTTT
.	TRBV7-8	.	TRBJ1-5	CASSSAGSNQPQHF	TGTGCCAGCAGCTCTGCGGGTAGCAATCAGCCCCAGCATTTT
TRBD1	TRBV5-4	.	TRBJ2-7	CASSRKDRVEQYF	TGTGCCAGCAGCCGAAAGGACAGGGTCGAGCAGTACTTC
TRBD1	TRBV19	.	TRBJ2-7	CASSSQGTTYEQYF	TGTGCCAGTAGCTCACAGGGGACCACCTACGAGCAGTACTTC
TRBD2	TRBV11-2	.	TRBJ2-7	CASSRTSATYEQYF	TGTGCCAGCAGTCGGACTAGCGCCACCTACGAGCAGTACTTC
TRBD2	TRBV5-6	once	TRBJ2-3	CASSFRLLAGADTQYF	TGTGCCAGCAGCTTTCGTCTGCTAGCGGGAGCAGATACGCAGTATTTT
.	TRBV6-1	.	TRBJ2-3	CASFVMISTDTQYF	TGTGCCAGCTTTGTAATGATTAGCACAGATACGCAGTATTTT
TRBD1	TRBV18	.	TRBJ1-5	CASSLGQSNQPQHF	TGTGCCAGCTCACTGGGACAGAGTAATCAGCCCCAGCATTTT
.	TRBV10-2	.	TRBJ2-5	CASRGTGGMETQYF	TGCGCCAGCAGAGGGACCGGCGGGATGGAGACCCAGTACTTC
.	TRBV6-6	.	TRBJ2-3	CASRTASGDTQYF	TGTGCCAGCAGGACGGCCAGTGGGGATACGCAGTATTTT
TRBD1	TRBV14	.	TRBJ2-7	CASSQGPPGAGGYEQYF	TGTGCCAGCAGCCAAGGACCCCCGGGCGCAGGGGGCTACGAGCAGTACTTC
.	TRBV2	.	TRBJ1-5	CASRKTGNLYSNQPQHF	TGTGCCAGCAGGAAAACGGGGAACCTATATAGCAATCAGCCCCAGCATTTT
TRBD2	TRBV29-1	.	TRBJ2-3	CSVAPSGNTDTQYF	TGCAGCGTGGCCCCTAGCGGCAACACAGATACGCAGTATTTT
.	TRBV2	once	TRBJ2-1	CASSERRTEQFF	TGTGCCAGCAGTGAGCGGAGAACTGAGCAGTTCTTC
.	TRBV6-5	few	TRBJ2-7	CASTNSYEQYF	TGTGCCAGCACCAACTCCTACGAGCAGTACTTC
.	TRBV28	.	TRBJ1-2	CASSLQAGKFGYTF	TGTGCCAGCAGTTTGCAGGCAGGTAAATTCGGCTACACCTTC
.	TRBV6-5	.	TRBJ1-1	CASTLQWGGNTEAFF	TGTGCCAGCACCCTCCAGTGGGGGGGGAACACTGAAGCTTTCTTT
TRBD1	TRBV5-4	.	TRBJ2-4	CAAMDRVADIQYF	TGTGCCGCCATGGACAGGGTAGCGGACATTCAGTACTTC
.	TRBV7-3	.	TRBJ2-2	CASSLRGTPNTGELFF	TGTGCCAGCAGCCTACGAGGGACTCCGAACACCGGGGAGCTGTTTTTT
.	TRBV19	.	TRBJ1-2	CASSIVPEGTVYGYTF	TGTGCCAGTAGTATAGTACCAGAGGGAACTGTCTATGGCTACACCTTC
TRBD1	TRBV30	.	TRBJ2-3	CAWSVGDRSTDTQYF	TGTGCCTGGAGTGTAGGGGACAGAAGCACAGATACGCAGTATTTT
.	TRBV5-6	.	TRBJ2-1	CASSGLYNEQFF	TGTGCCAGCAGCGGGCTCTACAATGAGCAGTTCTTC
.	TRBV21-1	.	TRBJ1-1	CASSKVRKGTGGVNTEAFF	TGTGCCAGCAGCAAAGTTCGTAAAGGGACAGGGGGCGTGAACACTGAAGCTTTCTTT
TRBD1	TRBV4-1	.	TRBJ2-7	CASSQRQGAQYQYF	TGCGCCAGCAGCCAACGACAGGGGGCGCAGTATCAGTACTTC
.	TRBV4-1	.	TRBJ2-7	CASSQKLGSGGSYEQYF	TGCGCCAGCAGCCAGAAACTAGGCTCGGGGGGCTCTTACGAGCAGTACTTC
TRBD1	TRBV5-1	.	TRBJ1-2	CASRNTTGAIYGYTF	TGCGCCAGCAGGAACACGACAGGGGCGATCTATGGCTACACCTTC
TRBD2	TRBV5-1	.	TRBJ2-3	CASNPGLATDTQYF	TGCGCCAGCAATCCAGGACTAGCAACAGATACGCAGTATTTT
.	TRBV2	.	TRBJ1-3	CASSEGGNSGNTIYF	TGTGCCAGCAGTGAAGGGGGTAACTCTGGAAACACCATATATTTT
.	TRBV28	once	TRBJ2-6	CASSSLFGSGANVLTF	TGTGCCAGCAGTTCCCTTTTTGGCTCTGGGGCCAACGTCCTGACTTTC